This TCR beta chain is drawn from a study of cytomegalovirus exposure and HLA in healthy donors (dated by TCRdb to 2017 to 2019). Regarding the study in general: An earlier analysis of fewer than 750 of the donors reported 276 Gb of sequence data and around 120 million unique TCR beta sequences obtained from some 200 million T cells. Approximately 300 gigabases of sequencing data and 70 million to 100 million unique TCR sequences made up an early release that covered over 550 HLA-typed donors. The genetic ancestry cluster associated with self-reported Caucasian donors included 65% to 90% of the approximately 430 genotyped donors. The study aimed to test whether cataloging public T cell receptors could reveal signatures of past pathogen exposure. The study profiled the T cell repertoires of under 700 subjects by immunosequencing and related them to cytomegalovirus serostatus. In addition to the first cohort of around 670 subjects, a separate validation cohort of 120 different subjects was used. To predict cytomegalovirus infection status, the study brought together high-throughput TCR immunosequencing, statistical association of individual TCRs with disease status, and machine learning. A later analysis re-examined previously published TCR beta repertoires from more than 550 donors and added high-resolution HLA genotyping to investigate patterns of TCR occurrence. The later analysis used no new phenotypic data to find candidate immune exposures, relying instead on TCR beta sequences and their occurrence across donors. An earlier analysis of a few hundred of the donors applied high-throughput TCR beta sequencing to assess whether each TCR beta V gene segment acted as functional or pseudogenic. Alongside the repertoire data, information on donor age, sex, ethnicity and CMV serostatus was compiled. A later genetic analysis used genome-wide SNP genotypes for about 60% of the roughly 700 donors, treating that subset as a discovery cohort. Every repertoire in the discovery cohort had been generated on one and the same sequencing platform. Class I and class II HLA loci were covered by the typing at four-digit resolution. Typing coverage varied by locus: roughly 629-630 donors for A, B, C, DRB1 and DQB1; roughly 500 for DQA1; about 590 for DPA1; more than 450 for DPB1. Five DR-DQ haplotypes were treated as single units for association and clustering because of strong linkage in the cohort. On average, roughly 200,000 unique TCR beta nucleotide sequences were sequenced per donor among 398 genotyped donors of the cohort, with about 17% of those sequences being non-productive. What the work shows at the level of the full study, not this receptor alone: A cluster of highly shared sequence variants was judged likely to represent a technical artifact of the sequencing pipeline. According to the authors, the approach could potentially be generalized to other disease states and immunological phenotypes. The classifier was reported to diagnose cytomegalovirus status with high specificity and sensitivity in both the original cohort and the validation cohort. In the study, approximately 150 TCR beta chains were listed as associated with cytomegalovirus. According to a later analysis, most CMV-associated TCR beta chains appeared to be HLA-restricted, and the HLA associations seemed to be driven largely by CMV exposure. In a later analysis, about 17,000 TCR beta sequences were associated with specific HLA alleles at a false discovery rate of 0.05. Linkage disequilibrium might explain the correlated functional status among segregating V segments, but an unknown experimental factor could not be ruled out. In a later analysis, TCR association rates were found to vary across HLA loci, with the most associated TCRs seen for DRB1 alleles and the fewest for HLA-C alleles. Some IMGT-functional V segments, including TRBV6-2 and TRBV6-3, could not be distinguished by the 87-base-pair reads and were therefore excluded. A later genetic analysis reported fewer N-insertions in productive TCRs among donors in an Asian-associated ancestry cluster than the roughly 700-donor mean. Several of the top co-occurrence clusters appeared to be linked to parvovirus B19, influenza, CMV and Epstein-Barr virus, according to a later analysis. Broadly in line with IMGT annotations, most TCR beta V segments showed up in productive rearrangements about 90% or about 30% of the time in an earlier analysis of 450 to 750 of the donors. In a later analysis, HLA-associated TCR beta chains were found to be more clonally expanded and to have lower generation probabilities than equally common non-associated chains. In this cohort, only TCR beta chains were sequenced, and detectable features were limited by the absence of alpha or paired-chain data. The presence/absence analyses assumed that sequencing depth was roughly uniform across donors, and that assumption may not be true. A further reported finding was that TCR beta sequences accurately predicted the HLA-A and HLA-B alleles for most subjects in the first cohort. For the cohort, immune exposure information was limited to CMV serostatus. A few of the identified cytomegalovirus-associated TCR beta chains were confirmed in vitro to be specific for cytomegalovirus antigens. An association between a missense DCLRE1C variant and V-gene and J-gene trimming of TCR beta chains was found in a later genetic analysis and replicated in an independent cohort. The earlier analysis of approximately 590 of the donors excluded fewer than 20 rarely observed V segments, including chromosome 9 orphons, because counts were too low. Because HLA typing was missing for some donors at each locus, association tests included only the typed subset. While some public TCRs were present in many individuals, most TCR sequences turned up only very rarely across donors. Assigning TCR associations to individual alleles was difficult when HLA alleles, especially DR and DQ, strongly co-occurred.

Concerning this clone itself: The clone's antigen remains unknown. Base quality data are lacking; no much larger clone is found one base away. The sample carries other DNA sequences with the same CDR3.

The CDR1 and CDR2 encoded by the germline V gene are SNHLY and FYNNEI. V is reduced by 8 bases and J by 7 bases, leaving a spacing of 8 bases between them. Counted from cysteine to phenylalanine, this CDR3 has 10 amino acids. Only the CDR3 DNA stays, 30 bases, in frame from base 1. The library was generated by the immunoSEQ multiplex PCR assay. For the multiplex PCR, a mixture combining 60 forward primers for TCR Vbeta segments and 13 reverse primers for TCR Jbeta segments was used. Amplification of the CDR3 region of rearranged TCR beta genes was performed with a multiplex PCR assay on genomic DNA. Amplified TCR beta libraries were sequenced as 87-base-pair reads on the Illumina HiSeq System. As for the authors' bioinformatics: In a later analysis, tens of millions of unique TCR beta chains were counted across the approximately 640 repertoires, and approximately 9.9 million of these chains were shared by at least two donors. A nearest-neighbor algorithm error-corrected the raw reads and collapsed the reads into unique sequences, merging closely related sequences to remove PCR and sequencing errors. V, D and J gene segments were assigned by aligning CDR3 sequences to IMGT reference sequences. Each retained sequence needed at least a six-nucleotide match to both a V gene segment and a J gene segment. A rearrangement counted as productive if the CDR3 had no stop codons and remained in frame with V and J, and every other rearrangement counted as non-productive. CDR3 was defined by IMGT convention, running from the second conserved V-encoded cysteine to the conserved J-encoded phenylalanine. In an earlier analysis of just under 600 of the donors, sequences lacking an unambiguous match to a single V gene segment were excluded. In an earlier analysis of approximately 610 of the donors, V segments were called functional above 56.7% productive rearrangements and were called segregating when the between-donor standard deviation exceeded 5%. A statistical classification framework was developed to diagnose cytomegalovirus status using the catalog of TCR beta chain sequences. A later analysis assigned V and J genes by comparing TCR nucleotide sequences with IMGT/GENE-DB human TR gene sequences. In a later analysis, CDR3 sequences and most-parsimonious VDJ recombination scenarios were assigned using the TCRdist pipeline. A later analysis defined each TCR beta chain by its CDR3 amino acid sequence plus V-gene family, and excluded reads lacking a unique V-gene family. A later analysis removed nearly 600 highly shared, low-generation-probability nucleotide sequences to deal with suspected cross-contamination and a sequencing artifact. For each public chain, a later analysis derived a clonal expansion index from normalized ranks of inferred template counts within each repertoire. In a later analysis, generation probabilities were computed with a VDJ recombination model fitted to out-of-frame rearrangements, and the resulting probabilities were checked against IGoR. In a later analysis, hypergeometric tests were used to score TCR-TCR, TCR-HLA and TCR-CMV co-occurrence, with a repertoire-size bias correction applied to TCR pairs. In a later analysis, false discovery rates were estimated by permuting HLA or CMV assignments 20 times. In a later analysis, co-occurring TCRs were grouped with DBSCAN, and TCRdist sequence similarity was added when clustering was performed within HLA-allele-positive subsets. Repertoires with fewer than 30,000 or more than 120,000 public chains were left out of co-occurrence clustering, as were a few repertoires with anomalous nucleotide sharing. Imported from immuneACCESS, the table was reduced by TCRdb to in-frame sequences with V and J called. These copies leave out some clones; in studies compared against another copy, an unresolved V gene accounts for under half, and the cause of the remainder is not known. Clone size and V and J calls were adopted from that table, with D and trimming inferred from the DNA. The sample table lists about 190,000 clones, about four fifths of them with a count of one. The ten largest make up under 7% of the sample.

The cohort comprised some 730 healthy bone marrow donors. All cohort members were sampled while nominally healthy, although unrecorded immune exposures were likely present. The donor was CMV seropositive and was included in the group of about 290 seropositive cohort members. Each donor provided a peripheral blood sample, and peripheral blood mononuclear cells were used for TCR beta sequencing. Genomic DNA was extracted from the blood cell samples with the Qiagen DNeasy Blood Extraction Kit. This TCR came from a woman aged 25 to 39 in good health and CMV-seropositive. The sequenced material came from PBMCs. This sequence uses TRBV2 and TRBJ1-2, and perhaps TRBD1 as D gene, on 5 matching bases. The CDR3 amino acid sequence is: CASRDSGYTF. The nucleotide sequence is TGTGCCAGCCGAGACAGTGGCTACACCTTC.